This TCR beta chain was recorded in a study of T-cell memory formation after mild COVID-19 (dated by TCRdb to 2020 to 2022). Looking at the study overall: TCR sequence clusters from the two donors were largely donor specific. In two donors, T-cell clones that expanded and contracted after mild COVID-19 were tracked by sequencing TCRalpha and TCRbeta repertoires over time. The cohort was made up of two young adult volunteers, one female and one male, who were previously healthy.

Ficoll-Paque density gradient centrifugation was the method used to isolate PBMCs. This clonotype was found many times. Its specific antigen is unknown. No base quality values were provided; no much bigger clone lies one nucleotide off. Broad study findings and their caveats: The detection of some responding clones in pre-infection memory suggests that pre-existing cross-reactive memory T cells joined the SARS-CoV-2 response. Clones contracting from day 15 to 85 had balanced CD4/CD8 phenotypes, while a second wave expanding from day 15 to 37 was biased towards CD4+. Only a couple of mild cases were covered by the study, and larger cohorts that include severe cases with pre-infection samples were considered necessary. Contracting CD4+ clones were located mainly in the CM and EM memory subsets, whereas CD8+ clones were found to be enriched in EMRA. SARS-CoV-2 specificity was not confirmed for the second-wave clones peaking on day 37.

The CDR3 has 16 amino acids, counting the end cysteine and phenylalanine. Kept here is only the CDR3 DNA, which spans 48 bases and is read in frame from base 1. Relative to germline, V is missing 4 bases and J is missing 2 bases, with 10 bases of the junction outside any gene match. Reading the germline V gene (reference sequence) gives CDR1 DFQATT and CDR2 SNEGSKA. TCRdb lists the instrument as Illumina NovaSeq 6000. TCRalpha and TCRbeta cDNA libraries were constructed by 5'RACE with constant-segment primers, with sample barcodes and unique molecular identifiers being introduced. RNA was extracted from every sample with Trizol reagent. The libraries were amplified in two PCR steps, and the second step added a second sample barcode and Illumina TruSeq adapters. Sequencing of libraries was performed on an Illumina NovaSeq with 2 x 150 bp paired-end reads. Processing in the source paper ran as follows. Demultiplexing of reads and collapsing into UMI-guided consensus sequences were performed with migec v1.2.7. Using mixcr v2.1.11, the UMI consensuses were aligned to TRA and TRB V and J templates and assembled into clonotypes. A clonotype was counted as expanded or contracted only if both edgeR and NoisET called the change significant, with noise models trained on biological replicates. For edgeR calls, the cutoffs were a false discovery rate-adjusted p below 0.01 and a log2 fold-change threshold of 1. PCA with hierarchical clustering of max-normalized trajectories of the 1000 most abundant clonotypes was used as exploratory dynamics analysis. Separately sequenced CD4+ and CD8+ repertoires were used to assign a CD4 or CD8 phenotype to each responding clone. Using fastp at Q25 and MiXCR, TCRdb reprocessed the public reads and kept productive beta chains. Identical CDR3 proteins give one entry, which carries the most common genes and DNA. The V and J calls were not made by the authors but by TCRdb's processing. The sample records 30,000 to 45,000 distinct CDR3 sequences, 10% to 12% of which are singletons. Clones ranked in the top ten supply approximately 29% of the sample.

The chain links TRBV20-1 with TRBJ2-3, with 9 bases matching TRBD1. The material sequenced was PBMCs or a T cell subset sorted from them (not recorded which). The sequence came from a young man who had mild COVID-19 (a few samples of this study predate the infection). The sample titles of this study are shuffled in the database, so cell type and time point are left out; the donor was told from shared clones. The CDR3 corresponds to CSAKRTGGGLTDTQYF. The nucleotide sequence reads TGCAGTGCTAAACGAACAGGGGGCGGGCTCACAGATACGCAGTATTTT.